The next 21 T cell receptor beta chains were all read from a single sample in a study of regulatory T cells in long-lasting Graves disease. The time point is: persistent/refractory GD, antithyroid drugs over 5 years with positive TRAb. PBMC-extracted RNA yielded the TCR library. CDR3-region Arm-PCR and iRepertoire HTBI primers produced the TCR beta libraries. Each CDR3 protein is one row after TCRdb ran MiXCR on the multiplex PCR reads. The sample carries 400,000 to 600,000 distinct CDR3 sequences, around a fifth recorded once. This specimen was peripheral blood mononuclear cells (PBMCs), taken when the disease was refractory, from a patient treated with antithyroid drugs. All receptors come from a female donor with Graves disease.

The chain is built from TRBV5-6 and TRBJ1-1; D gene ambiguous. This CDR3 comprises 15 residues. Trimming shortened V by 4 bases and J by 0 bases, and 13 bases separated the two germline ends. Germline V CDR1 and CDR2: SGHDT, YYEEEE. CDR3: CASSPAVGMNTEAFF. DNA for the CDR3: TGTGCCAGCAGCCCCGCCGTGGGAATGAACACTGAAGCTTTCTTT. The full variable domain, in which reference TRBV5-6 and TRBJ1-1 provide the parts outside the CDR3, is DAGVTQSPTHLIKTRGQQVTLRCSPKSGHDTVSWYQQALGQGPQFIFQYYEEEERQRGNFPDRFSGHQFPNYSSELNVNALLLGDSALYLCASSPAVGMNTEAFFGQGTRLTVV.

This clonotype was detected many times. The CDR3 region is CASKGDAGELFF. The CDR3 coding sequence is TGTGCCAGCAAGGGGGATGCCGGGGAGCTGTTTTTT. The chain links TRBV12-3 or TRBV12-4 to TRBJ2-2, with D possibly being TRBD1 (6 bases). V shed 7 bases and J shed 6 bases, with 9 bases lying between them. The CDR3 sequence is 12 residues long.

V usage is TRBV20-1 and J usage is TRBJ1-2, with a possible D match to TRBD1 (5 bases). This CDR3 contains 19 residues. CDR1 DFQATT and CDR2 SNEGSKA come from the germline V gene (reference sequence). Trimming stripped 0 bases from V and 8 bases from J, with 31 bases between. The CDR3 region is CSARDIQVQNLPAWGGYTF. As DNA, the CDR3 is TGCAGTGCTAGAGATATCCAGGTCCAAAACTTGCCAGCGTGGGGGGGCTACACCTTC.

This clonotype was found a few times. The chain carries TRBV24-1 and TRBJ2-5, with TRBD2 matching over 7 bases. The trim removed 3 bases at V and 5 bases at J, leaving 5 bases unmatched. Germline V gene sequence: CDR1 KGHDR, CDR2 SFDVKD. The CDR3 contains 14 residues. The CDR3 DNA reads TGTGCCACCAGTGATAGGGGAGCGGGGGAGACCCAGTACTTC. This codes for CATSDRGAGETQYF.

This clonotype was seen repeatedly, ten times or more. The CDR3 sequence: CASSSTSYEQYF. The CDR3 nucleotides are TGTGCCAGCAGTTCCACTAGCTACGAGCAGTACTTC. The V call is TRBV7-8, the J call TRBJ2-7, with a weak D call TRBD2 (5 bases). V was shortened by 6 bases and J by 3 bases, with 9 bases between the two germline ends. Germline CDR1 is SGHVS and CDR2 is FQNEAQ. The CDR3 length is 12 residues.

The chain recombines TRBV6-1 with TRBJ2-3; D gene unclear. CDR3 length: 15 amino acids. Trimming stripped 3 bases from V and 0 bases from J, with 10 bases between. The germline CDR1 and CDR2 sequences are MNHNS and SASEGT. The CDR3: CASSDVRSSTDTQYF. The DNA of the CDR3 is TGTGCCAGCAGTGATGTACGATCTAGCACAGATACGCAGTATTTT.

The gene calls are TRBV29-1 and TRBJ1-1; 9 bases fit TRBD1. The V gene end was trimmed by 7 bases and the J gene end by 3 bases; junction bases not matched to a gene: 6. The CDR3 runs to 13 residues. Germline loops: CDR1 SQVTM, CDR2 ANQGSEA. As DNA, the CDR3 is TGCAGCGCTACACAGGGGGCCTACACTGAAGCTTTCTTT. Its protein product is CSATQGAYTEAFF.

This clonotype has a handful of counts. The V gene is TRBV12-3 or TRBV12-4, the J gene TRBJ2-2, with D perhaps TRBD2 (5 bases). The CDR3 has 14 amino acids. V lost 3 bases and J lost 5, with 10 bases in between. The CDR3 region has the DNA TGTGCCAGCAGTTTTAACGGGGAAACCGGGGAGCTGTTTTTT. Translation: CASSFNGETGELFF.

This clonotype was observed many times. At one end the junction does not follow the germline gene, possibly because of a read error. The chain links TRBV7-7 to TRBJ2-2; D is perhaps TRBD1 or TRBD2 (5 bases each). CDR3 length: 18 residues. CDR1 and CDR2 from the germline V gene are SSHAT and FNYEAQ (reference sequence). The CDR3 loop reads CASSLSAGTTINTGELFF. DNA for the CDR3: TGTGCTAGCAGCTTATCGGCCGGGACCACGATAAACACCGGGGAGCTGTTTTTT.

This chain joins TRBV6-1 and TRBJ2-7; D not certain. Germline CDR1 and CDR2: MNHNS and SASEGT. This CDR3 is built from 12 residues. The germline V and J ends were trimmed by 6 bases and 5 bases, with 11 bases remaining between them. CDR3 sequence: CASSPNVDEQYF. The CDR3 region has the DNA TGTGCCAGCAGCCCCAATGTCGACGAGCAGTACTTC.

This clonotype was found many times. Here the CDR3 reads CASSFRLDRVQETQYF. Written as DNA, the CDR3 is TGTGCCAGCAGCTTCCGCCTGGACAGGGTCCAAGAGACCCAGTACTTC. The chain couples TRBV11-3 to TRBJ2-5, with 8 bases lining up with TRBD1. CDR1 is SGHNT, CDR2 YENEEA, per germline. The CDR3 covers 16 residues. V lost 3 bases and J lost 1; bases outside the gene matches: 7.

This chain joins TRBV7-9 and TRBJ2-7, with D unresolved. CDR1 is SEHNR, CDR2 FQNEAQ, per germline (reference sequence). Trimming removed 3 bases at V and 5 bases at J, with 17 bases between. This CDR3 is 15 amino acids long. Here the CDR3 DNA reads TGTGCCAGCAGCTTGCAGTGGCCCTGGGGTAACGAGCAGTACTTC. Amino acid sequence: CASSLQWPWGNEQYF.

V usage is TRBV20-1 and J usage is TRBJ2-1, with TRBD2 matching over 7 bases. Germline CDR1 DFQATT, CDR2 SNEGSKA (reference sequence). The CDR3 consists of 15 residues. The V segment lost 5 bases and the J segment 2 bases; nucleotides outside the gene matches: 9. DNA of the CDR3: TGCAGTGCTTGTTGGGACGGGACTACCTACAATGAGCAGTTCTTC. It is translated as CSACWDGTTYNEQFF.

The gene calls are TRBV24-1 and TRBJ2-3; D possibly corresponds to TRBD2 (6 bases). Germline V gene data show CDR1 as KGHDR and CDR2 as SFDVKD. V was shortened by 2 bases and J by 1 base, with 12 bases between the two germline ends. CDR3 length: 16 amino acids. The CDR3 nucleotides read TGTGCCACCAGTGATTATAAGACGGGAGGCACAGATACGCAGTATTTT. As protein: CATSDYKTGGTDTQYF.

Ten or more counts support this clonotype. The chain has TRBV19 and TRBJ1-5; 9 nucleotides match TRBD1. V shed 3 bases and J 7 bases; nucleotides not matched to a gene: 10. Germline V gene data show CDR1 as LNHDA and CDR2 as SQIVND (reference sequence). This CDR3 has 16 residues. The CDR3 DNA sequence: TGTGCCAGTAGTATCGGAGCCGGGACAGGGACGCAGCCCCAGCATTTT. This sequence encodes CASSIGAGTGTQPQHF.

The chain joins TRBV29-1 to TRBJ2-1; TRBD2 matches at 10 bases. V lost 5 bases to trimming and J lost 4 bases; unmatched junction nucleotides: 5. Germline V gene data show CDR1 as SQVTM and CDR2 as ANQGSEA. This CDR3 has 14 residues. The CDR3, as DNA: TGCAGCGTTTGGAGCGGGGGGGCTTACAATGAGCAGTTCTTC. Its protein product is CSVWSGGAYNEQFF.

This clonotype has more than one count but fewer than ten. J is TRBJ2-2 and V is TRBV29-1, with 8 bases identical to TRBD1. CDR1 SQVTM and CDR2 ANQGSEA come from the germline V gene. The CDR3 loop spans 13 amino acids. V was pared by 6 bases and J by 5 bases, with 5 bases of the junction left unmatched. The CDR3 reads CSVDRGRTGELFF. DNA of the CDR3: TGCAGCGTCGACAGGGGTCGGACCGGGGAGCTGTTTTTT.

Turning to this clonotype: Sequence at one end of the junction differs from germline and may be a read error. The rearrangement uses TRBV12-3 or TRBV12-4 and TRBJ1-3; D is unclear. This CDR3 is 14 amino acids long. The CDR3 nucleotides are TGTGCCAGCGGTTTACTGGGGTCTGGAAACACCATATATTTT. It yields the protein CASGLLGSGNTIYF.

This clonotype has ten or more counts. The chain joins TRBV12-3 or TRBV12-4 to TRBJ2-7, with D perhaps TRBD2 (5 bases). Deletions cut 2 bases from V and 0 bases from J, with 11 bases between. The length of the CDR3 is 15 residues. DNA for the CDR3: TGTGCCAGCAGTTTAATACGGGGAAACTCCTACGAGCAGTACTTC. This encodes CASSLIRGNSYEQYF.

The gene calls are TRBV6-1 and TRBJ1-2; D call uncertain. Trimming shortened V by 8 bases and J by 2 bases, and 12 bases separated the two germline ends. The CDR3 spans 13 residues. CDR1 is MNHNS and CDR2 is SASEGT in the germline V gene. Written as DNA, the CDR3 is TGTGCCAGCGGCGAACAGCGAAACTATGGCTACACCTTC. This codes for CASGEQRNYGYTF.

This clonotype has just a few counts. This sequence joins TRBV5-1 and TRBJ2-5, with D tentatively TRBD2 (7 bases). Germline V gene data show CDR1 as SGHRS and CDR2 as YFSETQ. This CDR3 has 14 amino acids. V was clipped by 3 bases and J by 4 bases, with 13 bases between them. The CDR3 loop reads CASSSGGPGETQYF. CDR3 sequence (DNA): TGCGCCAGCAGCTCGGGGGGCCCGGGAGAGACCCAGTACTTC.